The rows below give T cell receptor beta chains drawn from one sample of a study of regulatory T cells in long-lasting Graves disease. TCRdb reprocessed the multiplex PCR reads via MiXCR and lists one record per CDR3 protein. The sample records roughly 430,000 distinct CDR3 sequences, about 21% being singletons. Sample: peripheral blood mononuclear cells (PBMCs), taken when the disease was refractory, from a patient treated with antithyroid drugs. The receptors were sampled from a female donor with Graves disease. CDR3s include the opening cysteine and the closing phenylalanine or tryptophan. D genes are given only for firm matches. Only some rows state a clone size, as once, few, many or a class for expanded clones.

j_gene	v_gene	abundance	d_gene	CDR3nt	CDR3aa
TRBJ2-7	TRBV2	many	TRBD2	TGTGCCAGCAATCCGGGACTAGCGGCCGGGTACGAGCAGTACTTC	CASNPGLAAGYEQYF
TRBJ2-2	TRBV15	few	TRBD1	TGTGCCACCAGCAGACCCCTCCCCCCTACAGGGGCGGACACCGGGGAGCTGTTTTTT	CATSRPLPPTGADTGELFF
TRBJ1-1	TRBV7-9	NA	NA	TGTGCCAGCAGACCCTCGGGACTCCCGGGCACTGAAGCTTTCTTT	CASRPSGLPGTEAFF
TRBJ2-7	TRBV7-9	many	NA	TGTGCCAGCAGCTTAACATCATCATTCGAGCAGTACTTC	CASSLTSSFEQYF
TRBJ2-5	TRBV10-3	many	NA	TGTGCCATCAGTGAAGGCCCAGGGGCCGGGGAGACCCAGTACTTC	CAISEGPGAGETQYF
TRBJ2-1	TRBV3-1	NA	TRBD2	TGTGCCAGCAGCCAAGGAAATAGCGGGAGGGATGAGCAGTTCTTC	CASSQGNSGRDEQFF
TRBJ1-3	TRBV2	NA	NA	TGTGCCAGCAGTGTACAGGACAGAGGAAACACCATATATTTT	CASSVQDRGNTIYF
TRBJ2-5	TRBV5-1	NA	NA	TGCGCCAGCAGCTTGGCTATGGGCAGGGAAGAGACCCAGTACTTC	CASSLAMGREETQYF
TRBJ1-5	TRBV5-1	NA	NA	TGCGCCAGCAGCTTGGGAGATTGGAGCAATCAGCCCCAGCATTTT	CASSLGDWSNQPQHF
TRBJ2-3	TRBV5-1	many	NA	TGCGCCAGCAGCTTGGACAGGAAGGGAGATACGCAGTATTTT	CASSLDRKGDTQYF
TRBJ1-2	TRBV6-1	few	NA	TGTGCCAGCTGGGGGGCCACGGACTATGGCTACACCTTC	CASWGATDYGYTF
TRBJ2-1	TRBV2	many	NA	TGTGCCAGCGGGGTTTATGAGCAGTTCTTC	CASGVYEQFF
TRBJ2-2	TRBV7-3	many	TRBD1	TGTGCCAGCAGCTTGACAGGGGCGGACACCGGGGAGCTGTTTTTT	CASSLTGADTGELFF
TRBJ2-5	TRBV4-2	NA	TRBD1	TGTGCCAGCAGCCCAGACAGGGACCAAGAGACCCAGTACTTC	CASSPDRDQETQYF
TRBJ2-2	TRBV7-9	NA	NA	TGTGCCAGCAGCTCAGGGACCGCCACCGGGGAGCTGTTTTTT	CASSSGTATGELFF
TRBJ2-5	TRBV12-3/TRBV12-4	many	TRBD1	TGTGCCAGCAGTCCAACCACAGGGGAGGAGACCCAGTACTTC	CASSPTTGEETQYF
TRBJ2-3	TRBV20-1	once	NA	TGCAGTGCGCCAGTCACAGATACGCAGTATTTT	CSAPVTDTQYF
TRBJ2-7	TRBV29-1	many	NA	TGCAGCGTTGAAGAGCGGGCCTACGAGCAGTACTTC	CSVEERAYEQYF
TRBJ1-1	TRBV11-2	many	NA	TGTGCCACACGTCGTGGGGTGAACACTGAAGCTTTCTTT	CATRRGVNTEAFF
TRBJ1-2	TRBV28	once	NA	TGTGCCAGCAGTTTATTTATCAGAGGGAATGGCTACACCTTC	CASSLFIRGNGYTF
TRBJ2-2	TRBV19	NA	NA	TGTGCCAGTAAAGTGGAGAGGGTCCACGGGGAGCTGTTTTTT	CASKVERVHGELFF
TRBJ2-4	TRBV28	NA	NA	TGTGCCAGCAGTTCAATCGGGGGGCACCTAGCCAAAAACATTCAGTACTTC	CASSSIGGHLAKNIQYF
TRBJ1-1	TRBV12-3/TRBV12-4	many	NA	TGTGCCAGCAGTTTAGCAGGGATGAACACTGAAGCTTTCTTT	CASSLAGMNTEAFF
TRBJ2-2	TRBV19	NA	NA	TGTGCCAGTAGTATAGCGGCGATTAAAGGAGGGGAGCTGTTTTTT	CASSIAAIKGGELFF
TRBJ2-7	TRBV5-1	NA	NA	TGCGCCAGCAGACAGCCCCAGGGTAATTATGGCGAGCAGTACTTC	CASRQPQGNYGEQYF
TRBJ2-7	TRBV12-3/TRBV12-4	few	TRBD2	TGTGCCAGCAGCATAAGACTAGCGGCCTACGAGCAGTACTTC	CASSIRLAAYEQYF
TRBJ2-7	TRBV28	many	TRBD1	TGTGCCAGCAGTAGGGGACAGGACTCCTACGAGCAGTACTTC	CASSRGQDSYEQYF
TRBJ1-5	TRBV6-5	many	NA	TGTGCCAGCAGTTACCCAGGCCAGCCCCAGCATTTT	CASSYPGQPQHF
TRBJ1-2	TRBV28	many	NA	TGTGCCACCGCTTTAGGTGGCTACACCTTC	CATALGGYTF
TRBJ2-5	TRBV20-1	NA	NA	TGCAGTGCCATCCGAACCTTTTGGGGACAAGAGACCCAGTACTTC	CSAIRTFWGQETQYF
TRBJ2-7	TRBV20-1	NA	NA	TGCAGTGCTAGAGATCTGGGCGAGCAGTACTTC	CSARDLGEQYF
TRBJ2-5	TRBV2	many	TRBD2	TGTGCCAGCACCCAATGGGGGGGAGACGGAGAGACCCAGTACTTC	CASTQWGGDGETQYF
TRBJ1-5	TRBV28	NA	TRBD1	TGTGCCAGCCTAGGACAGGGTGGGGTTCGGCCCCAGCATTTT	CASLGQGGVRPQHF
TRBJ2-7	TRBV12-3/TRBV12-4	many	TRBD2	TGTGCCAGCACGGGAGGGACTAGATTTCCCGAGCAGTACTTC	CASTGGTRFPEQYF
TRBJ2-7	TRBV28	many	TRBD2	TGTGCCAGCAGTTCAACGGGACTAGCGGGAGTCGGCGAGCAGTACTTC	CASSSTGLAGVGEQYF
TRBJ2-7	TRBV29-1	NA	TRBD2	TGCAGCGTTGGGGGGGGAAGCTCCTACGAGCAGTACTTC	CSVGGGSSYEQYF
TRBJ2-2	TRBV5-1	many	NA	TGCGCCAGTAAGGGGCGGAACACCGGGGAGCTGTTTTTT	CASKGRNTGELFF
TRBJ2-7	TRBV28	many	NA	TGTGCCAGCAGTTTACCTAAATCCGGGACCTCCTACGAGCAGTACTTC	CASSLPKSGTSYEQYF
TRBJ1-1	TRBV28	many	TRBD1	TGTGCCAGCAGTGACGGACAGGCCGACCTTGAGACTGAAGCTTTCTTT	CASSDGQADLETEAFF
TRBJ1-1	TRBV5-1	NA	NA	TGCGCCAGCAGCCCCCCTCGGGGCACTGAAGCTTTCTTT	CASSPPRGTEAFF
TRBJ2-5	TRBV12-3/TRBV12-4	many	NA	TGTGCCAGCAGGCAGGGGTTGGTGGAGACCCAGTACTTC	CASRQGLVETQYF
TRBJ2-4	TRBV28	many	NA	TGTGCCAGCAGCCCAGGGGAGCTAGGGAACATTCAGTACTTC	CASSPGELGNIQYF